The T cell receptor (beta chain) described here comes from a study of blood T cell repertoires in COVID-19. Study overall: Specimens from acute and convalescent COVID-19 originated in the United States, Italy and Spain.

CDR3 length: 13 amino acids. The germline V gene encodes CDR1 GTSNPN and CDR2 SVGIG (reference sequence). Trimming stripped 0 bases from V and 5 bases from J, with 8 bases between. Details on this clone: This specimen includes other DNA sequences encoding the same CDR3.

Adults between about 18 and 89 years of age took part from under 25 US areas. Each participant's cohort was designated according to participant-reported clinical history. In Cohort 3, a recovered donor had either two negative PCRs, clearance, or symptom resolution. The protocol was immunoSEQ multiplex PCR, while the TCRdb copy is restricted to in-frame clones and leaves out a portion. There are about 470,000 clones in the sample; 87% occur only once, and around 0.7% lies in the top ten. This chain joins TRBV30 and TRBJ1-5, with a possible D match to TRBD1 (5 bases). Material: PBMCs or T cells enriched from blood (not recorded which). This clonotype was obtained from a woman aged 18-30 years who had recovered from COVID-19. The CDR3 is CAWSVRGDQPQHF. The CDR3 nucleotides are TGTGCCTGGAGTGTACGGGGGGATCAGCCCCAGCATTTT. The full variable domain, with the rest looked up from reference TRBV30 and TRBJ1-5, is SQTIHQWPATLVQPVGSPLSLECTVEGTSNPNLYWYRQAAGRGLQLLFYSVGIGQISSEVPQNLSASRPQDRQFILSSKKLLLSDSGFYLCAWSVRGDQPQHFGDGTRLSIL.